This entry is about one TCR beta chain. Molecular barcoding with unique molecular identifiers was used for the TCRbeta library. MiXCR, run by TCRdb on the PCR reads, gives a single entry per CDR3 protein. The profile shows around 400,000 distinct CDR3 sequences, 20% of them singletons. The CDR3 runs to 16 residues. The germline gives CDR1 MNHEY, CDR2 SVGEGT. V was pared by 2 bases and J by 0 bases, with 14 bases between. The sample comes from a study of T-cell reconstitution after alpha-beta-depleted transplantation in children. The V call is TRBV6-2 or TRBV6-3, the J call TRBJ2-7; possibly TRBD1 or TRBD2 for D (5 bases each). This TCR derives from a human donor who donated a stem cell graft to a child with acute myeloid leukemia. Sample: PBMCs from the stem cell graft donor, taken from the stem cell graft. The CDR3 region is CASSYPGTVSSYEQYF. The CDR3 nucleotides read TGTGCCAGCAGTTACCCCGGGACCGTAAGCTCCTACGAGCAGTACTTC.